This T cell receptor beta chain was sequenced for a study of PD-1 blockade in mismatch repair-deficient tumors. Turning to the study itself: Enrolled 2013-2016, patients had progressing, pretreated mismatch repair-deficient cancers of about a dozen types.

Clones were sequenced by immunoSEQ multiplex PCR, and TCRdb holds only the in-frame ones, with some missing. The sample has around 100,000 clones, 65% to 80% seen once; the top ten hold about 4.7%. The V end lost 4 bases, the J end lost 3 bases, and 17 bases lay between the germline ends. The V gene's germline CDR1 is SGHKS and CDR2 YYEKEE (reference sequence). The CDR3 runs to 15 residues. Sequences were derived from peripheral blood, sampled just over 59 weeks after starting pembrolizumab. The chain uses TRBV5-5 and TRBJ2-7; D is perhaps TRBD1 or TRBD2 (7 bases each). This TCR was recovered from an adult with mismatch repair-deficient cancer. The CDR3 loop is CASSPTTGRDYEQYF. DNA for the CDR3: TGTGCCAGCAGCCCGACGACAGGGAGGGACTACGAGCAGTACTTC.